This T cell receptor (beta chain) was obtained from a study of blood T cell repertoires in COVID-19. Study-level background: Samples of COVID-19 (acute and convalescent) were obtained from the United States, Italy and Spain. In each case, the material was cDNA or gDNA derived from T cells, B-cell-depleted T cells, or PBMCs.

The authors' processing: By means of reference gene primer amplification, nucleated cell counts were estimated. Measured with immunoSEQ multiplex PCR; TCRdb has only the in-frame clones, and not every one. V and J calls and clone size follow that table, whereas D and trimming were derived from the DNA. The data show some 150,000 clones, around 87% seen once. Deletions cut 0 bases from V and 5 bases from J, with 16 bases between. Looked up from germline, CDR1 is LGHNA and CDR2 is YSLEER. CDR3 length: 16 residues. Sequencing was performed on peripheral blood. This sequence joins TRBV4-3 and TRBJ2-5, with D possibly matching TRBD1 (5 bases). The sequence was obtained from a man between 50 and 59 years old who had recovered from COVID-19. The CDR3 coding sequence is TGCGCCAGCAGCCAAGATTCAGGGCCCTTCGTGGAGACCCAGTACTTC. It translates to CASSQDSGPFVETQYF.